This T cell receptor beta chain originates from a study of CD8 T cells in ankylosing spondylitis. With 10 bases removed from V and 0 bases from J, the gap between germline ends came to 18 bases. The CDR3 is 16 amino acids. Germline V gives CDR1 MDHEN, CDR2 SYDVKM. TCRdb reprocessed the 5' RACE reads via MiXCR and lists one record per CDR3 protein. The data hold approximately 130,000 distinct CDR3 sequences, with about 10% observed a single time. Study-level findings and limits: Reactive arthritis synovial fluid and blood previously showed some of these motif variants.

A remark on this clonotype: The antigen is undetermined.

This clonotype was sampled from a female donor with ankylosing spondylitis or in good health (not recorded which). The chain employs TRBV28 and TRBJ1-4, with D possibly TRBD1 on 5 matching bases. The sample comprised blood, either unsorted or a sorted T cell fraction (not recorded which). Here the CDR3 DNA reads TGTGCCACGCTGCGGGGCAGCCTGTCAACTAATGAAAAACTGTTTTTT. It codes for CATLRGSLSTNEKLFF.